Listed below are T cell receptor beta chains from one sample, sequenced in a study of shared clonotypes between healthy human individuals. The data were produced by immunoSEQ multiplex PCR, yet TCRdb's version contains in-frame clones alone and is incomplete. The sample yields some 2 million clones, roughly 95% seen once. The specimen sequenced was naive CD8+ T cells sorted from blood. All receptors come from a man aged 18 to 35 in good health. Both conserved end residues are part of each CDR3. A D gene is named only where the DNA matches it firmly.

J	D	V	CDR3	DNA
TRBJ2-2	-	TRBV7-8	CASSFGDNSGTGELFF	TGTGCCAGCAGCTTTGGAGATAATTCGGGAACCGGGGAGCTGTTTTTT
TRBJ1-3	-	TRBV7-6	CASSSTVASGNTIYF	TGTGCCAGCAGCTCCACAGTCGCCTCTGGAAACACCATATATTTT
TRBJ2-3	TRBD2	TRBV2	CASSDIAGAGTDTQYF	TGTGCCAGCAGTGATATAGCGGGAGCCGGCACAGATACGCAGTATTTT
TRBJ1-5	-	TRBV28	CASSFRDGLNQPQHF	TGTGCCAGCAGCTTTCGCGACGGGCTAAATCAGCCCCAGCATTTT
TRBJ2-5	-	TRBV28	CASSLRVGPGETQYF	TGTGCCAGCAGTCTCCGTGTAGGGCCGGGAGAGACCCAGTACTTC
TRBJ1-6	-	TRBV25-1	CASSDVTGHNSPLHF	TGTGCCAGCAGTGATGTGACAGGTCATAATTCACCCCTCCACTTT
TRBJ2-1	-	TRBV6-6	CATQDIGTYNEQFF	TGTGCCACTCAGGACATCGGAACCTACAATGAGCAGTTCTTC
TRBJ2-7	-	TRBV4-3	CASSQDLPAEQYF	TGCGCCAGCAGCCAAGATTTGCCAGCCGAGCAGTACTTC
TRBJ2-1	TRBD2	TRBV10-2	CASRPRLAGYNEQFF	TGCGCCAGCAGGCCAAGACTAGCCGGCTACAATGAGCAGTTCTTC
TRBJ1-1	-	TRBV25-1	CASRGARGLNTEAFF	TGTGCCAGCAGGGGGGCCAGGGGCCTGAACACTGAAGCTTTCTTT
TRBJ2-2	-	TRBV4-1	CASSHPSGELFF	TGCGCCAGCAGCCACCCCTCCGGGGAGCTGTTTTTT
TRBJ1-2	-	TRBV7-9	CASSPPLAFYGYTF	TGTGCCAGCAGCCCCCCCTTGGCGTTCTATGGCTACACCTTC
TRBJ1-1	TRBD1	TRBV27	CASGYPQGVAFF	TGTGCCAGCGGTTACCCACAGGGGGTAGCTTTCTTT
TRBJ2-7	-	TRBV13	CASSSGAAEQYF	TGTGCCAGCAGCTCAGGGGCGGCCGAGCAGTACTTC
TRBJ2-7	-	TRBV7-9	CASSPGEGRPYEQYF	TGTGCCAGCAGCCCGGGAGAGGGTCGCCCCTACGAGCAGTACTTC
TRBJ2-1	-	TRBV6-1	CASSEVAWSYNEQFF	TGTGCCAGCAGTGAAGTAGCGTGGTCCTACAATGAGCAGTTCTTC
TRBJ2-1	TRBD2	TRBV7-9	CASSPKGLAGGYNEQFF	TGTGCCAGCAGCCCAAAGGGGCTAGCGGGAGGGTACAATGAGCAGTTCTTC
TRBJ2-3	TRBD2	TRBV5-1	CASSPLGGGTDTQYF	TGCGCCAGCAGCCCTCTGGGAGGGGGCACAGATACGCAGTATTTT
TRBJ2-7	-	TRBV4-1	CASSQLKESYEQYF	TGCGCCAGCAGCCAACTTAAGGAGAGTTACGAGCAGTACTTC
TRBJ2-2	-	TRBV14	CASSPNPGTLGTGELFF	TGTGCCAGCAGCCCGAACCCGGGGACATTGGGCACCGGGGAGCTGTTTTTT